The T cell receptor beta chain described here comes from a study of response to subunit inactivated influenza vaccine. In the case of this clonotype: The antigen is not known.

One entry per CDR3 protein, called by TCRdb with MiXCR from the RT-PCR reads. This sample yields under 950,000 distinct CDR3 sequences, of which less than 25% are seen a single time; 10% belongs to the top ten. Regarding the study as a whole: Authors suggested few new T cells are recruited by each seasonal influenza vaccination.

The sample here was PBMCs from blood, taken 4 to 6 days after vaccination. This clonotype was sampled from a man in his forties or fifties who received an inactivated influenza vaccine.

The CDR3 here is CASSEGGTPSYNEQFF. CDR3 coding DNA: TGTGCCAGCAGCGAGGGGGGGACTCCGTCCTACAATGAGCAGTTCTTC. The chain recombines TRBV6-1 with TRBJ2-1; a weak D match, TRBD2 (7 bases). The CDR3 runs to 16 residues. Germline loops: CDR1 MNHNS, CDR2 SASEGT. Trimming shortened V by 6 bases and J by 1 base, and 16 bases separated the two germline ends.